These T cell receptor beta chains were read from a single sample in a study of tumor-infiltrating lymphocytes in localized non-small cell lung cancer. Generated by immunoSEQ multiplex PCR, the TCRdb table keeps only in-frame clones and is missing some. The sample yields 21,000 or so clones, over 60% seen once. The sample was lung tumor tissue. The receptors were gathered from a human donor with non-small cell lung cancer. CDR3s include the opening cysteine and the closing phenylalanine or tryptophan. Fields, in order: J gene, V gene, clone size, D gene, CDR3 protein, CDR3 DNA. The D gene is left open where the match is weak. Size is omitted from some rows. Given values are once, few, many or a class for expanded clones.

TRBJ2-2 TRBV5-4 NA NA CASSPGPVTLTGELFF TGTGCCAGCAGCCCTGGGCCGGTGACTTTAACCGGGGAGCTGTTTTTT
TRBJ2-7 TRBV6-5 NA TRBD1 CASNSGTGDHEQYF TGTGCCAGCAATTCCGGGACAGGGGACCACGAGCAGTACTTC
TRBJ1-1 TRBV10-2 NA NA CASSDIEWGFNTEAFF TGCGCCAGCAGTGACATCGAGTGGGGCTTTAACACTGAAGCTTTCTTT
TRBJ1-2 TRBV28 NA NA CASSQGNSNYGYTF TGTGCCAGCAGTCAGGGTAACTCTAACTATGGCTACACCTTC
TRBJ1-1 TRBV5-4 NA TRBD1 CATGTGTNTEAFF TGTGCCACCGGGACAGGGACGAACACTGAAGCTTTCTTT
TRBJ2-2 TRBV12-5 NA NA CASGIENGGAVTGELFF TGTGCTAGTGGTATTGAAAATGGGGGGGCCGTCACCGGGGAGCTGTTTTTT
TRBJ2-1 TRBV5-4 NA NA CASSLASLNEQFF TGTGCCAGCAGCTTGGCATCACTGAATGAGCAGTTCTTC
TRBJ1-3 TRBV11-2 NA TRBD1 CASSTEGGGSSGNTIYF TGTGCCAGCAGCACCGAAGGGGGCGGAAGCTCTGGAAACACCATATATTTT
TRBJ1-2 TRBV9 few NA CASSVASQGQGYTF TGTGCCAGCAGCGTAGCGTCCCAGGGGCAGGGCTACACCTTC
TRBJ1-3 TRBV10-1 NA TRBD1 CASSCQRDSVSGNTIYF TGCGCCAGCAGCTGTCAGCGGGACAGCGTCTCTGGAAACACCATATATTTT
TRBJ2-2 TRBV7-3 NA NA CASSPRARAGAGELFF TGTGCCAGCAGCCCACGGGCTCGGGCTGGGGCCGGGGAGCTGTTTTTT
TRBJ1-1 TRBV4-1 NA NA CASSQDRGVSEAFF TGCGCCAGCAGCCAAGATCGCGGGGTCTCTGAAGCTTTCTTT
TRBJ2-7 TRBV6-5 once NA CASSFAGARSEQYF TGTGCCAGCAGCTTTGCCGGGGCCCGCAGCGAGCAGTACTTC
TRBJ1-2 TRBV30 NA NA CAWSVQGQGYGYTF TGTGCCTGGAGTGTACAGGGCCAAGGGTATGGCTACACCTTC
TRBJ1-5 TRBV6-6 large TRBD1 CASTPPGTGNQPQHF TGTGCCAGCACTCCACCCGGGACAGGCAATCAGCCCCAGCATTTT